This section outlines one T cell receptor (beta chain) sequence together with its context. Its antigen is still unknown. No base qualities exist here, and no much larger clone lies one base off it. This record belongs to a study of shared clonotypes between healthy human individuals (dated by TCRdb to the early 2020s). With respect to the entire study: The cohort included three men and a couple of women between 18 and 49 years of age. For each donor, three plates each were used for CD4 naive and CD4 memory, two plates were used for CD8 naive, and one plate was used for CD8 memory. Blood TCR repertoires of about 5 healthy adults were deeply sequenced to estimate repertoire size and the extent of clonotype sharing between individuals. Different laboratories and diverse techniques were used to prepare libraries and sequence TCR repertoires, to increase sequencing depth and limit assay-specific biases. Per donor, leukapheresis produced somewhere between about 0.9 and 9.5 billion PBMCs.

Based on the germline V gene, the CDR1 and CDR2 sequences are SGHNT and YENEEA. There are 14 amino acids in the CDR3, from cysteine to phenylalanine inclusive. Just CDR3 DNA is preserved here, 42 bases in frame from base 1. Trimming accounts for 4 bases at V and 10 bases at J, while the number of junction bases matched to no gene is 8. Study-wide findings and limitations: Clonotypes shared by all four sorted-subset donors showed higher generation probabilities than non-shared clonotypes. Because the study included only a small number of donors, the genetic and exposure-history diversity represented was limited. Approximately 5% of naive CD4, 3.5% of naive CD8, about 2.5% of memory CD4, and 0.4% of memory CD8 clonotypes were shared across a few donors. Incomplete sequencing was indicated by rarefaction of sorted-subset datasets, despite the large sequencing depth. Pairwise subsampling indicated that sequencing depth was expected to affect the degree of clonotype sharing among donors. Naive subsets generally had larger estimated clonotype richness than memory subsets. Sampling was limited to blood, and TCR repertoires in tissue likely differ from TCR repertoires in blood.

TCR CDR3 regions were amplified from genomic DNA by multiplex PCR using the deep immunoSEQ assay. Extracted genomic DNA from each cell subset was spread evenly across all wells of several immunoSEQ 96-well plates, with each plate serving as a replicate. For sorted subsets, about 210 ng of genomic DNA, equivalent to around 31,000 T cell genomes, went into each replicate PCR. Purified libraries were measured with a Qubit 3.0 fluorometer, size-checked on a Bioanalyzer 2100, and measured again with the KAPA Library Quantification kit. A separate single-read 150-cycle Illumina NextSeq 550 flow cell was used to sequence each immunoSEQ 96-well plate. Under the source paper's analysis protocol: The immunoSEQ output contained only junctional sequences without quality scores, so filtering could not match that applied to full-length reads. To assign V/J genes and CDR3, sequences were annotated using PyIR, a Python wrapper for IgBLAST v1.9, with IMGT germline references. Any read was removed if the V/J assignment was weak (E-value above 1e-6), the CDR3 was missing, or the read contained stop codons, out-of-frame junctions, or ambiguous translated residues. A V3J clonotype was defined by an identical inferred V gene, J gene, and CDR3 amino acid sequence. To compute the percentage overlap between repertoires, the number of shared unique clonotypes was divided by the size of the smaller repertoire. Repertoire richness was assessed with RTK rarefaction, the Chao1 estimator, and Recon v2.1 estimates of unobserved clonotypes. Generation probabilities for all TCRbeta clonotypes obtained by the gDNA method from a handful of donors were computed using OLGA. TCRdb took this table from immuneACCESS and kept in-frame rearrangements with V and J called. Such tables lack part of the clones; where checked against another copy, unresolved V genes explain under half of the gap, and the rest is unexplained. For V, J and clone size, that table is used; D and trimming come from the DNA. In this sample the table shows about 580,000 clones, more than 95% of which occur a single time. The ten largest make up 0.3% of the sample.

For the CD8 naive samples, CD45RO-negative cells were positively selected for CCR7, yielding a CD45RA+CCR7+ population from which TemRA cells were excluded. The donors were healthy, HIV-negative adults who had no recently reported acute infections or vaccinations. All donors were Caucasian adults living in Nashville, Tennessee, USA. Blood was obtained by leukapheresis, after which PBMCs were separated by Ficoll-Histopaque density gradient centrifugation and cryopreserved in liquid nitrogen vapor phase. Purity and quantity of every magnetically sorted T cell population were checked by analytical flow cytometry. Each sorted fraction had its genomic DNA isolated and then quantified by UV absorbance on a Nanodrop 2000c.

The sequence came from a young man in good health. This chain is built from TRBV11-3 and TRBJ2-1, and 9 junction bases match TRBD2. Sequenced input: naive CD8+ T cells sorted from blood. What this sample's cell subset or site label stands for: CD45RA+CCR7+. For the CDR3, the sequence is CASSSGTSSDEQFF. The bases are TGTGCCAGCAGCTCGGGGACTAGCTCAGACGAGCAGTTCTTC.